The table lists the clone carrying this TCR beta chain with many counts. Its target is unknown. The CDR3 extends over 19 amino acids. Trimming shortened V by 0 bases and J by 0 bases, and 20 bases separated the two germline ends. Looked up from germline, CDR1 is MNHNY and CDR2 is SVGAGI (reference sequence). As handled by the study authors: The distant-metastasis classifier for papillary thyroid cancer was built from CDR3 differences across clinicopathological groups. TCRdb re-clonotyped the PCR reads through MiXCR. It is TCRdb's table, rather than the study itself, that gives the V and J calls and clone size. The sample yields tens of thousands of clones, about 15% seen once. Thyroid surgery was performed in patients who had received no treatment beforehand. These data originate in a study of metastatic and nonmetastatic thyroid tumors. Across the whole study: Repertoire data that came from the blood and tumor or nodule tissue of malignant and benign thyroid patients were compared.

Overall study findings and caveats: Significantly greater TCR beta diversity was reportedly found in malignant thyroid tumors than in benign nodules (in blood and tumor).

The specimen sequenced was tumor tissue. The V gene is TRBV6-6, the J gene TRBJ1-1; D unclear. The sequence was collected from a female donor with papillary thyroid cancer or a benign thyroid nodule (not recorded which). Some clones in this sample may be carry-over from other donors' samples. The CDR3 is CASSYSLPRQEDMNTEAFF. The DNA for the CDR3 is TGTGCCAGCAGTTACTCCCTACCCAGACAAGAAGATATGAACACTGAAGCTTTCTTT.